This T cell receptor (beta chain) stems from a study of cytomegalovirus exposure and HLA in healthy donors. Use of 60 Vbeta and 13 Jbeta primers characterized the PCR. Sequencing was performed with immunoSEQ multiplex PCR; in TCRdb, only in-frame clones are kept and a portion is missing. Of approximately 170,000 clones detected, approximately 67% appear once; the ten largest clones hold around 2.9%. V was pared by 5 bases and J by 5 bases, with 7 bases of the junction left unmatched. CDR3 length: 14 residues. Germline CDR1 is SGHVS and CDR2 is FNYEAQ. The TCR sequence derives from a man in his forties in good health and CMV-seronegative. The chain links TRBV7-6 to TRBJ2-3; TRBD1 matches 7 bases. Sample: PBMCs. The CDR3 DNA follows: TGTGCCAGCAGCCAGGGGGTGGGGCAAGATACGCAGTATTTT. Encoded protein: CASSQGVGQDTQYF.